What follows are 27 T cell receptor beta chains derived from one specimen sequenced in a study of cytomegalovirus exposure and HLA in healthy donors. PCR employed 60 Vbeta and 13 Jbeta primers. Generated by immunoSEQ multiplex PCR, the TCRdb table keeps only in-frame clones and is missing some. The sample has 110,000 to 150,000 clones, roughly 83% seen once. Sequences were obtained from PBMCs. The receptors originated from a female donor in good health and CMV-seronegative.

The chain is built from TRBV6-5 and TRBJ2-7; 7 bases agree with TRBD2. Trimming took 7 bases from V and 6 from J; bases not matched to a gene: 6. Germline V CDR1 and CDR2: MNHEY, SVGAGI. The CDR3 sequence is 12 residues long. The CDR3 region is CASTPGGGEQYF. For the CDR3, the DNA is TGTGCCAGCACCCCTGGGGGGGGCGAGCAGTACTTC.

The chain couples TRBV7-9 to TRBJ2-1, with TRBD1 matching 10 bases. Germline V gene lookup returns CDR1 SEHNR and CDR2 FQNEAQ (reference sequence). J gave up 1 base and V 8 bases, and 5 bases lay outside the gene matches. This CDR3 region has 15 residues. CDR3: CASAPDRGSYNEQFF. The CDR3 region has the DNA TGTGCCAGCGCCCCGGACAGGGGGTCCTACAATGAGCAGTTCTTC.

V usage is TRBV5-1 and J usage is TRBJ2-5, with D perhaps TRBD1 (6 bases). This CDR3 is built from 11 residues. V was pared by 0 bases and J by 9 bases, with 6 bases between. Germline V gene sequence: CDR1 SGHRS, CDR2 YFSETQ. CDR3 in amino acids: CASSLEGAQYF. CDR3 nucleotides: TGCGCCAGCAGCTTGGAGGGGGCCCAGTACTTC.

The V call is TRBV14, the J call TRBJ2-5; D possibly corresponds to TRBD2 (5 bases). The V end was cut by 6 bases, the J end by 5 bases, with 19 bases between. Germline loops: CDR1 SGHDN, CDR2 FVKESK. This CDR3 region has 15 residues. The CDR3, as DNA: TGTGCCAGCAGTCCACTAGGGTCCAATCGGGAGACCCAGTACTTC. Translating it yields CASSPLGSNRETQYF. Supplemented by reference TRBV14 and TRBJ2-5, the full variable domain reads EAGVTQFPSHSVIEKGQTVTLRCDPISGHDNLYWYRRVMGKEIKFLLHFVKESKQDESGMPNNRFLAERTGGTYSTLKVQPAELEDSGVYFCASSPLGSNRETQYFGPGTRLLVL.

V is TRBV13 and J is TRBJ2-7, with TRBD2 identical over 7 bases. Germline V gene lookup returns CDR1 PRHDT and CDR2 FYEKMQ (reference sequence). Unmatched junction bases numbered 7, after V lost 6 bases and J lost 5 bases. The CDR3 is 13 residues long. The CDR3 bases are TGTGCCAGCAGGGATGGACTAGAAGACGAGCAGTACTTC. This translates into CASRDGLEDEQYF.

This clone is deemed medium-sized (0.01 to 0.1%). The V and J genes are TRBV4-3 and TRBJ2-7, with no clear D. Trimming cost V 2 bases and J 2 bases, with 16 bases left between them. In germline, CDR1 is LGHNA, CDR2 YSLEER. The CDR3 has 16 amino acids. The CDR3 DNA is TGCGCCAGCAGCCAATCTCAGTACGGAGAAACCTACGAGCAGTACTTC. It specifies CASSQSQYGETYEQYF.

In nucleotides, the CDR3 is TGTGCCAGCAGTGATTGGCAGATGCAATACAATGAGCAGTTCTTC. Translating gives CASSDWQMQYNEQFF. The V gene is TRBV25-1, the J gene TRBJ2-1; no clear D gene. V was cut by 3 bases and J by 4 bases, with 13 bases left in between. Germline CDR1 is MGHDK and CDR2 is SYGVNS. This CDR3 is 15 amino acids long.

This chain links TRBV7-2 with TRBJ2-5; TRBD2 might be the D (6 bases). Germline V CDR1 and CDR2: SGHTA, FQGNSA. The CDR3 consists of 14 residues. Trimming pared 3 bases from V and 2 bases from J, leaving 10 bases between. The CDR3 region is CASSFPGGQETQYF. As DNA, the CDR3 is TGTGCCAGCAGCTTCCCTGGGGGGCAAGAGACCCAGTACTTC.

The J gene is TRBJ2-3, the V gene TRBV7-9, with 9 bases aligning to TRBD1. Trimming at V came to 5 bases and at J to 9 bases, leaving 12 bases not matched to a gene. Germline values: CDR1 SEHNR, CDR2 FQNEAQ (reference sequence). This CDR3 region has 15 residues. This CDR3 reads CASSPGTGTWKTQYF. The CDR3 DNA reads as TGTGCCAGCAGCCCAGGGACAGGGACATGGAAGACGCAGTATTTT. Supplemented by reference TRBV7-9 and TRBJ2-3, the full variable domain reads DTGVSQNPRHKITKRGQNVTFRCDPISEHNRLYWYRQTLGQGPEFLTYFQNEAQLEKSRLLSDRFSAERPKGSFSTLEIQRTEQGDSAMYLCASSPGTGTWKTQYFGPGTRLTVL.

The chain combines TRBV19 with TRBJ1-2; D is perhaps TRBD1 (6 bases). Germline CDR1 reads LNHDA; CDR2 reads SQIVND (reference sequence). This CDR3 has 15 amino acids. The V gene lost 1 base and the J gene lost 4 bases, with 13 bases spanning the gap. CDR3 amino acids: CASSIVPGAVYGYTF. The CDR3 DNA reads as TGTGCCAGTAGTATAGTTCCAGGGGCGGTCTATGGCTACACCTTC.

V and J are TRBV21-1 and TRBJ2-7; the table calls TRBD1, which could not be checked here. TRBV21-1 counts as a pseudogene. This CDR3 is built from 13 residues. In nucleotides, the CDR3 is TGTGCCAGCAGCAAAAACAGGGGTGGTGAGCAGTACTTC. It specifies CASSKNRGGEQYF.

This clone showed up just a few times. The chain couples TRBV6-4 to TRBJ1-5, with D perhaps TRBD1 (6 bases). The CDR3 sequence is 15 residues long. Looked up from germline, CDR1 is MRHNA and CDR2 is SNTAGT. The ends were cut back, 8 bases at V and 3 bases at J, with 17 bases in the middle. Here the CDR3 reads CASLTGESPNQPQHF. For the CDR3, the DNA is TGTGCCAGCTTGACAGGAGAAAGTCCCAATCAGCCCCAGCATTTT.

The CDR3 loop reads CASTWGGTKNIQYF. The CDR3 coding sequence is TGTGCCAGCACTTGGGGGGGAACCAAAAACATTCAGTACTTC. This sequence joins TRBV28 and TRBJ2-4; TRBD2 agrees at 7 bases. After removal of 7 bases from V and 2 bases from J, the junction contained 5 bases not matched to a gene. Germline V CDR1 and CDR2: MDHEN, SYDVKM. The CDR3 is made up of 14 amino acids.

The CDR3 sequence is CASSSLGRDYGYTF. Here the CDR3 DNA reads TGCGCCAGCAGCTCCTTAGGGAGGGACTATGGCTACACCTTC. J is TRBJ1-2 and V is TRBV5-1; no reliable D call. In germline, CDR1 is SGHRS, CDR2 YFSETQ. Trimming removed 3 bases at V and 3 bases at J, with 12 bases between. The CDR3 length is 14 residues.

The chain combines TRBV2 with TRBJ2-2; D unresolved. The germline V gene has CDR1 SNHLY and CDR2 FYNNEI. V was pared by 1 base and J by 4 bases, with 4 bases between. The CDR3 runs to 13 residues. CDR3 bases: TGTGCCAGCAGTGAAGTCATCACCGGGGAGCTGTTTTTT. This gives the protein CASSEVITGELFF.

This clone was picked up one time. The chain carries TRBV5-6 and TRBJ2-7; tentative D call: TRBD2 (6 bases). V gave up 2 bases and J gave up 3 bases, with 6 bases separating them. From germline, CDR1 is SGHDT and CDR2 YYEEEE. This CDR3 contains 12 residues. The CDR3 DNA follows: TGTGCCAGCAGCTTCGGGGGCTACGAGCAGTACTTC. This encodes CASSFGGYEQYF.

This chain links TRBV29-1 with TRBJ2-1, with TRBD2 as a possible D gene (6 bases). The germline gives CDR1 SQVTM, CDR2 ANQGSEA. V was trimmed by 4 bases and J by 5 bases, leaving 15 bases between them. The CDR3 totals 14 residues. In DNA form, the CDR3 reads TGCAGCGTTGTGTACGGGGGACCAAACAATGAGCAGTTCTTC. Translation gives CSVVYGGPNNEQFF.

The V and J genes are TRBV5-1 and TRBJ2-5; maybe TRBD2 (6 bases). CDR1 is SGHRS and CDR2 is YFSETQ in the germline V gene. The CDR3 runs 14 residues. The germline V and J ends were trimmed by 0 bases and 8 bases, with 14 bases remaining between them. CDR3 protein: CASSLGSHGGTQYF. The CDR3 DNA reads TGCGCCAGCAGCTTGGGGTCCCACGGGGGAACCCAGTACTTC.

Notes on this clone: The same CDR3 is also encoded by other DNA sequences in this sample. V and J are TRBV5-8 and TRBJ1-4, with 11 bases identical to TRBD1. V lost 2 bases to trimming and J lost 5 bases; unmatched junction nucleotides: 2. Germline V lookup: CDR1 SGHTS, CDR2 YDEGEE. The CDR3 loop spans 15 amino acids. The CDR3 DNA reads TGTGCCAGCAGCTTCGGACAGGGGGCGAATGAAAAACTGTTTTTT. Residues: CASSFGQGANEKLFF.

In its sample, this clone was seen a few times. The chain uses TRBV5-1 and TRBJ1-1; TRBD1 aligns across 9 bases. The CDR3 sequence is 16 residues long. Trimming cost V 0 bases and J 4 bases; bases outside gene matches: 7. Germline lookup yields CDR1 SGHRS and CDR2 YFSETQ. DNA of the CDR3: TGCGCCAGCAGCTTGGGCGCCGGGACAGGGCGCACTGAAGCTTTCTTT. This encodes CASSLGAGTGRTEAFF.

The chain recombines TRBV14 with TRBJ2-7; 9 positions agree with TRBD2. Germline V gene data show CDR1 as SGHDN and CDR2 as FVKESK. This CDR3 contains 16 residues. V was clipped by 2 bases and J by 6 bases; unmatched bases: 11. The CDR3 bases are TGTGCCAGCAGCCAATCCATCGGCGGGAGGGCTATCGAGCAGTACTTC. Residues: CASSQSIGGRAIEQYF.

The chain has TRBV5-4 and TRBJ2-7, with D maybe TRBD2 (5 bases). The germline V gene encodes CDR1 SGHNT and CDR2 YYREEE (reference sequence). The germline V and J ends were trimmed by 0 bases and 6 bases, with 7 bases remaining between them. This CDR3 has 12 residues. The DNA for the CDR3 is TGTGCCAGCAGCTTGGGGAGCGGCGAGCAGTACTTC. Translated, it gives CASSLGSGEQYF.

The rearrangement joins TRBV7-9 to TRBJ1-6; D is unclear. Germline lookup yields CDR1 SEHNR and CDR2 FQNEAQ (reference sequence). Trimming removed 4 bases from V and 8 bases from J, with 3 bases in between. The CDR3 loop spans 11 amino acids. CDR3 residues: CASSSDSPLHF. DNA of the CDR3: TGTGCCAGCAGCTCCGATTCACCCCTCCACTTT.

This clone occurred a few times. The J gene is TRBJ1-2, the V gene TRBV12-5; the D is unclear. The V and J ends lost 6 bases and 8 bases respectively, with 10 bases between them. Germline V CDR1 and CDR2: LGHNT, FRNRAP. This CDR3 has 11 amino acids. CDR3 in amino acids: CASGGVRGYTF. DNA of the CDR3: TGTGCTAGTGGAGGAGTGCGGGGCTACACCTTC.

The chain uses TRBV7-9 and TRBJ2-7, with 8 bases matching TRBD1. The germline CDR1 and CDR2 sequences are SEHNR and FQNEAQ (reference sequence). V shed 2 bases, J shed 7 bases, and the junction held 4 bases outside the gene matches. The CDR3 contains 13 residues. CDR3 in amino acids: CASSLQQGDEQYF. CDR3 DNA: TGTGCCAGCAGCTTACAACAGGGGGATGAGCAGTACTTC.

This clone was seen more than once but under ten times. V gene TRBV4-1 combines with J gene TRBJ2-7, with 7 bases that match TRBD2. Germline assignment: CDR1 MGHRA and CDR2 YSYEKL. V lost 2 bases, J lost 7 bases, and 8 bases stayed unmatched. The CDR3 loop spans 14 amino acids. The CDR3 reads CASSQRGRAEEQYF. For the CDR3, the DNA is TGCGCCAGCAGCCAACGGGGGAGGGCTGAAGAGCAGTACTTC.

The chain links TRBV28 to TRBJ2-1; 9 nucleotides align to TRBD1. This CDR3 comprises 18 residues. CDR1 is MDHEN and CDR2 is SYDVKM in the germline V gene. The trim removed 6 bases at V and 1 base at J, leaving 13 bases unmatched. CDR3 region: CASRGGTGRGRSYNEQFF. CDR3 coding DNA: TGTGCCAGCAGGGGTGGGACAGGGAGGGGTAGGTCCTACAATGAGCAGTTCTTC.